This T cell receptor beta chain originates from a study of T cells in Graves' hyperthyroidism and ophthalmopathy. The wider study: It was at initial diagnosis, before any treatment, that peripheral blood was collected. Whole-study results and caveats: Most expanded thyroid clonotypes above 0.001 recurred in blood. With a median lead of approximately 6 months before onset, the model predicted ophthalmopathy.

TCR beta CDR3 sequences were amplified from RNA transcripts. First-round RT-PCR of the TCR CDR3 relied on the HTBI primer set. TCRdb reprocessed the multiplex PCR reads with MiXCR, giving one entry per CDR3 protein. The data hold approximately 870,000 distinct CDR3 sequences, with roughly 40% observed a single time. In regard to this clonotype: No antigen is known for it.

The origin of this receptor is a man younger than 35 with Graves' hyperthyroidism. Sequenced input: blood.

CDR3 coding DNA: TGTGCCAGCAACCAGGGGTTTGGAGATTCACCCCTCCACTTT. It codes for CASNQGFGDSPLHF. The chain couples TRBV6-5 to TRBJ1-6; D perhaps matches TRBD1 (6 bases). Germline V gene data show CDR1 as MNHEY and CDR2 as SVGAGI. This CDR3 is 14 amino acids long. V lost 7 bases, J lost 8 bases, and 15 bases lay in between.